The 4 T cell receptor beta chains below were found in one sample sequenced in a study of spatial heterogeneity in lung cancer. TCRdb reprocessed the 5' RACE reads with MiXCR, giving one entry per CDR3 protein. The table lists around 47,000 distinct CDR3 sequences, under 8% of them singletons, with roughly 35% in the top ten. Specified time point: blood at routine non-recurrence follow-up after resection. In each case, whole RNA from tumor, nontumor lung or frozen PBMC was sequenced unsorted. Sequences were derived from PBMCs, sampled at follow-up. Receptor source: a female donor with early-stage non-small cell lung cancer.

In this sample, this clonotype turned up many times. This chain joins TRBV7-9 and TRBJ2-3; TRBD2 agrees at 12 bases. Per germline, CDR1 SEHNR and CDR2 FQNEAQ (reference sequence). This CDR3 contains 17 residues. Trimming removed 5 bases from V and 6 bases from J; junction bases left unmatched: 12. The CDR3 spells CASSPSGLAGGRDTQYF. DNA for the CDR3: TGTGCCAGCAGCCCGAGTGGTCTAGCGGGGGGGCGTGATACGCAGTATTTT.

At least ten counts were recorded for this clonotype. The genes are TRBV28 and TRBJ2-1; 7 bases agree with TRBD1. The CDR3 extends over 16 amino acids. V trimming: 4 bases; J trimming: 0 bases; junction bases outside the gene matches: 6. Germline values: CDR1 MDHEN, CDR2 SYDVKM. The CDR3 loop reads CASSSAGTASYNEQFF. In DNA, the CDR3 is TGTGCCAGCAGTTCCGCCGGGACAGCCTCCTACAATGAGCAGTTCTTC. Full variable domain (missing parts from reference TRBV28 and TRBJ2-1): DVKVTQSSRYLVKRTGEKVFLECVQDMDHENMFWYRQDPGLGLRLIYFSYDVKMKEKGDIPEGYSVSREKKERFSLILESASTNQTSMYLCASSSAGTASYNEQFFGPGTRLTVL.

V and J are TRBV5-4 and TRBJ2-2; D is ambiguous. Germline loops: CDR1 SGHNT, CDR2 YYREEE (reference sequence). The ends were cut back, 4 bases at V and 0 bases at J, with 4 bases in the middle. The CDR3 sequence is 13 residues long. CDR3 coding DNA: TGTGCCAGCAGCGGATCGAACACCGGGGAGCTGTTTTTT. Its translation is CASSGSNTGELFF.

The J gene is TRBJ2-5, the V gene TRBV24-1; 8 bases align to TRBD1. This CDR3 contains 17 residues. V trimming: 3 bases; J trimming: 6 bases; junction bases outside the gene matches: 14. CDR1 is KGHDR, CDR2 SFDVKD, per germline. CDR3 nucleotide sequence: TGTGCCACCAGTGATCCCGGACAGGGTTTAAAGTCGCAGACCCAGTACTTC. Its translation is CATSDPGQGLKSQTQYF.